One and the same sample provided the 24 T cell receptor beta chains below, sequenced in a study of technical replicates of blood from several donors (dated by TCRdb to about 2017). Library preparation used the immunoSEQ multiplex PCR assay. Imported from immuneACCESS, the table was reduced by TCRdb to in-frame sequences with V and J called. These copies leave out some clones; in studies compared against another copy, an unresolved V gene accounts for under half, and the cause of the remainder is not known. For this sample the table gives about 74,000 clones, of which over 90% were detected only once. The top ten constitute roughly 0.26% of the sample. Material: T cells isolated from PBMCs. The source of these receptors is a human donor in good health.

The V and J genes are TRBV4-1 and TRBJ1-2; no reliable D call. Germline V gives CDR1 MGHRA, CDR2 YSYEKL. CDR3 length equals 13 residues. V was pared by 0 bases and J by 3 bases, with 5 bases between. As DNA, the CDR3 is TGCGCCAGCAGCCAAGACGAGGACTATGGCTACACCTTC. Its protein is CASSQDEDYGYTF.

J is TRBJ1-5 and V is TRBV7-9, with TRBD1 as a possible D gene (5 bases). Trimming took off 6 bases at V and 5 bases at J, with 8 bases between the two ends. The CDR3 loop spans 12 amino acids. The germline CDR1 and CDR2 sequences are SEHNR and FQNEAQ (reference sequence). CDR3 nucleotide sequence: TGTGCCAGCAGGCGGGGGGATCAGCCCCAGCATTTT. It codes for CASRRGDQPQHF.

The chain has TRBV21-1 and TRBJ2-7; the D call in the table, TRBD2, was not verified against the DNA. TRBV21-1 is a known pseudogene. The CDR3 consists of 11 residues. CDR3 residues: CASSIHLKQYF. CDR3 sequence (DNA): TGTGCCAGCAGCATTCACTTGAAGCAGTACTTC.

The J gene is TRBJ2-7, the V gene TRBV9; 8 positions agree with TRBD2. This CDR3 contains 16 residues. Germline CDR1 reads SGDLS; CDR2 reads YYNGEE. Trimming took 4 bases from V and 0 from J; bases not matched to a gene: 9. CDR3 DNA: TGTGCCAGCAGCTATAGCGGGAACGCAATCTCCTACGAGCAGTACTTC. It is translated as CASSYSGNAISYEQYF.

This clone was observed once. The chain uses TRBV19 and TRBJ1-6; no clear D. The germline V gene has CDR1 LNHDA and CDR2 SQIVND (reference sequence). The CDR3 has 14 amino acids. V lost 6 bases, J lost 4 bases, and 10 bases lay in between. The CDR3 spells CASRSQPYNSPLHF. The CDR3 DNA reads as TGTGCCAGTAGATCACAGCCATATAATTCACCCCTCCACTTT.

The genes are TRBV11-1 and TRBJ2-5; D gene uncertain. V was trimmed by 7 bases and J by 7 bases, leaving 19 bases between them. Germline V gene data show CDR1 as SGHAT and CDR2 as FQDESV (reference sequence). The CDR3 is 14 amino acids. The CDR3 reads CASTSGGVETTQYF. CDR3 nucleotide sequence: TGTGCCAGCACCTCCGGTGGTGTCGAAACGACCCAGTACTTC.

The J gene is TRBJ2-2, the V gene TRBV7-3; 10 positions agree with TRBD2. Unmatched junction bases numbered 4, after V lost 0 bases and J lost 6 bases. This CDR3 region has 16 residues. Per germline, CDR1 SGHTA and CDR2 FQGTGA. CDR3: CASSLTSGGPPGELFF. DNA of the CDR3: TGTGCCAGCAGCTTAACTAGCGGGGGGCCCCCCGGGGAGCTGTTTTTT.

CDR3 protein: CASSMPRGQGDSNEQYF. The CDR3 coding sequence is TGTGCCAGCAGCATGCCAAGGGGACAGGGGGATAGCAACGAGCAGTACTTC. This chain uses TRBV7-9 with TRBJ2-7; TRBD1 matches 11 bases. Losses at the gene ends were 5 bases for V and 5 bases for J; bases not matched to a gene: 14. The CDR3 loop spans 17 amino acids. Germline CDR1 reads SEHNR; CDR2 reads FQNEAQ (reference sequence).

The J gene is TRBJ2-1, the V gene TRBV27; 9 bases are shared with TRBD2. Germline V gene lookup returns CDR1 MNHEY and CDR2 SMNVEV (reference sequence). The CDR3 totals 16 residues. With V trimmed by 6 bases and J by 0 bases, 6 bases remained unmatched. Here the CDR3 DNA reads TGTGCCAGCAGGACTCGCGGGGGGGCCTCCTACAATGAGCAGTTCTTC. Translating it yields CASRTRGGASYNEQFF.

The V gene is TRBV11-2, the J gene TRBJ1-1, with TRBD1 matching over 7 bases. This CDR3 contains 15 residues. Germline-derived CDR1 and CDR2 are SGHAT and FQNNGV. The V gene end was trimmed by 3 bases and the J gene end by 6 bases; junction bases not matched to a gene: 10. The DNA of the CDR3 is TGTGCCAGCAGCTTGGACAGGACGGTCCCGCCTGAAGCTTTCTTT. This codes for CASSLDRTVPPEAFF.

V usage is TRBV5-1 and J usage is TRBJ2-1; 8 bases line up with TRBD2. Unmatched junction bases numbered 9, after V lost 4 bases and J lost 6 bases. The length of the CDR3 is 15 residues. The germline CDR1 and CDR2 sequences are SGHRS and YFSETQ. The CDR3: CASSHGTRGLNEQFF. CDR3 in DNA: TGCGCCAGCAGCCACGGGACTAGGGGACTCAATGAGCAGTTCTTC.

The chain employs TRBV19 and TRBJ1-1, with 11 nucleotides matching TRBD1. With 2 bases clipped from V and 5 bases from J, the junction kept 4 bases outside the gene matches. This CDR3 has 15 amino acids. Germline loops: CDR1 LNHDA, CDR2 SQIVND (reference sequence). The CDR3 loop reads CASSIRTGGKTEAFF. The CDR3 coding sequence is TGTGCCAGTAGTATACGGACAGGGGGCAAGACTGAAGCTTTCTTT.

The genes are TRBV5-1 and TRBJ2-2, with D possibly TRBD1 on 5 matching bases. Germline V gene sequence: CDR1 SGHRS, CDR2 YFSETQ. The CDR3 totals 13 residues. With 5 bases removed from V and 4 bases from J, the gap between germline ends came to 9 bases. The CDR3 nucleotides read TGCGCCAGCAGTTTCCAGGGCACCGGGGAGCTGTTTTTT. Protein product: CASSFQGTGELFF.

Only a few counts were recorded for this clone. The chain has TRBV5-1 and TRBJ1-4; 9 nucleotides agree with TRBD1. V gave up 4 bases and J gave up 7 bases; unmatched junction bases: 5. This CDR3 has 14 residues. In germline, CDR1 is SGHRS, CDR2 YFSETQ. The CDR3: CASSVTGGGEKLFF. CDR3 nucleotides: TGCGCCAGCAGCGTGACAGGGGGAGGTGAAAAACTGTTTTTT. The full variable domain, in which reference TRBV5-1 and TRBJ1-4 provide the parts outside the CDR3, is KAGVTQTPRYLIKTRGQQVTLSCSPISGHRSVSWYQQTPGQGLQFLFEYFSETQRNKGNFPGRFSGRQFSNSRSEMNVSTLELGDSALYLCASSVTGGGEKLFFGSGTQLSVL.

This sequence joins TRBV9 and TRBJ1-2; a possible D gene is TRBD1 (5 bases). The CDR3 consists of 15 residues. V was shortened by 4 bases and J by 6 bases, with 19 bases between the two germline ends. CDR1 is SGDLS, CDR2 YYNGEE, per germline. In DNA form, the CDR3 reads TGTGCCAGCAGCTTAACCCCGACAGTGGGGAATGGCTACACCTTC. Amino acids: CASSLTPTVGNGYTF.

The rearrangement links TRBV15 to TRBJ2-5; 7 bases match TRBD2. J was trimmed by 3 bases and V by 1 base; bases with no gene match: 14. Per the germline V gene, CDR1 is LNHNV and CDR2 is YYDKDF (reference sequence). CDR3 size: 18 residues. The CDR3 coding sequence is TGTGCCACCAGCAGAGGGATCGACCGATGGGAGGGGAAAGAGACCCAGTACTTC. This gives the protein CATSRGIDRWEGKETQYF.

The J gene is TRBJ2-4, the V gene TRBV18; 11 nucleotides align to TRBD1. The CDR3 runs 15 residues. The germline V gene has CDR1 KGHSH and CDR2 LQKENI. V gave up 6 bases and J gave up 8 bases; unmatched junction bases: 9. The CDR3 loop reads CASSRTGTGGDIQYF. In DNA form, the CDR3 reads TGTGCCAGCTCTCGCACCGGGACAGGGGGGGACATTCAGTACTTC. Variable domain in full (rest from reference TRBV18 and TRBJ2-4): NAGVMQNPRHLVRRRGQEARLRCSPMKGHSHVYWYRQLPEEGLKFMVYLQKENIIDESGMPKERFSAEFPKEGPSILRIQQVVRGDSAAYFCASSRTGTGGDIQYFGAGTRLSVL.

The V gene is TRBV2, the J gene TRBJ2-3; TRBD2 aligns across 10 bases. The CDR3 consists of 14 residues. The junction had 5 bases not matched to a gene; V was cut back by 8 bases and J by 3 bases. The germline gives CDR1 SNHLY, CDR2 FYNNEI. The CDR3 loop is CASCKREGTDTQYF. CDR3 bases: TGTGCCAGCTGTAAGCGGGAGGGAACAGATACGCAGTATTTT.

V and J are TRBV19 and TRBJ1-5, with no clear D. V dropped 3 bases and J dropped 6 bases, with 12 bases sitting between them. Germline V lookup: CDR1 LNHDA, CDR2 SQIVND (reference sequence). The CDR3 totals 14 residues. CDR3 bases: TGTGCCAGTAGTATTTCAGGACGGGGTCAGCCCCAGCATTTT. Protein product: CASSISGRGQPQHF.

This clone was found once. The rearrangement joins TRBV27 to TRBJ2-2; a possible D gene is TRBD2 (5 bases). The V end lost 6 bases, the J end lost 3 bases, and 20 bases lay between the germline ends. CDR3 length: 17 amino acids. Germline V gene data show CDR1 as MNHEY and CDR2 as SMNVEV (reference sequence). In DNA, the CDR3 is TGTGCCAGCAGCCCGAGGAGAGGGCTCCTAGACACCGGGGAGCTGTTTTTT. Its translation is CASSPRRGLLDTGELFF.

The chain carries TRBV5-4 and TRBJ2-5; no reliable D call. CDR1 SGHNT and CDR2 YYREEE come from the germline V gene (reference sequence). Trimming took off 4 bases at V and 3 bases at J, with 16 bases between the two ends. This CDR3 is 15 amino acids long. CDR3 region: CASSHAIGGEETQYF. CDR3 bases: TGTGCCAGCAGCCATGCTATCGGCGGTGAAGAGACCCAGTACTTC.

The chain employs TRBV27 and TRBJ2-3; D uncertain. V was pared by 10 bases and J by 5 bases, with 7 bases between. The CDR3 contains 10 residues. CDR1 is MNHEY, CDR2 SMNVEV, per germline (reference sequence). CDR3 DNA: TGTGCCAACCCGGGAGATACGCAGTATTTT. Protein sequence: CANPGDTQYF.

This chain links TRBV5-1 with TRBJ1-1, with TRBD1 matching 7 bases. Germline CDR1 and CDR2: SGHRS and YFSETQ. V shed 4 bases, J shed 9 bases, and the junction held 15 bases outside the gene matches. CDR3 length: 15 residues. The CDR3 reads CASSQTPDRSAKAFF. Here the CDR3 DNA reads TGCGCCAGCAGCCAAACTCCGGACAGGTCCGCAAAAGCTTTCTTT.

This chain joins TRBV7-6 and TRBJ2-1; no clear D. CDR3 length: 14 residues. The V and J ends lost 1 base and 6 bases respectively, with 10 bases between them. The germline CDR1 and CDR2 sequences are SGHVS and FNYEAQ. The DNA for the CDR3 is TGTGCCAGCAGCTTAGACCCCCCGAGCAATGAGCAGTTCTTC. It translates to CASSLDPPSNEQFF.